Below, one T cell receptor beta chain is given with its context. This record comes from a study of patients and donors after allogeneic stem cell transplantation. From germline, CDR1 is SEHNR and CDR2 FQNEAQ (reference sequence). The CDR3 contains 13 residues. Trimming stripped 6 bases from V and 2 bases from J, with 7 bases between. One entry per CDR3 protein, called by TCRdb with MiXCR from the RT-PCR reads. The repertoire holds about 200,000 distinct CDR3 sequences, around two fifths seen once, with less than 40% in the top ten. This receptor was taken from a human donor who was either an allogeneic HSCT recipient or a stem cell or donor lymphocyte infusion donor (not recorded which). It is not recorded whose cells these are; they may come from a transplant donor. The chain joins TRBV7-9 to TRBJ2-2, with D unclear. Sequenced: blood, either unsorted or a sorted T cell fraction (not recorded which). As DNA, the CDR3 is TGTGCCAGCAGTCGCCCTAACACCGGGGAGCTGTTTTTT. Its protein product is CASSRPNTGELFF.